This TCR beta chain was obtained from a study of blood T cell repertoires in COVID-19. Libraries were prepared by immunoSEQ multiplex PCR; TCRdb keeps only in-frame clonotypes and omits some of them. The sample yields 390,000 or so clones, 90% seen once. The sample holds one count of this clone. The CDR3 length is 17 residues. V lost 1 base and J 5 bases, leaving 18 bases between the germline ends. Germline lookup yields CDR1 MNHEY and CDR2 SMNVEV (reference sequence). This sequence originates from a young man with active or convalescent COVID-19. The chain has TRBV27 and TRBJ1-3, with D unresolved. The material sequenced was peripheral blood. CDR3 sequence (DNA): TGTGCCAGCAGTTTATTGGGCCCTACCTTCTCCCGAAACACCATATATTTT. Translating gives CASSLLGPTFSRNTIYF.